This T cell receptor (beta chain) was captured in a study of response to subunit inactivated influenza vaccine. Study findings and constraints: Authors proposed each seasonal influenza vaccination draws in few new T cells.

This clonotype was observed a few times. Its antigen is not known. The germline V and J ends were trimmed by 4 bases and 2 bases, with 15 bases remaining between them. CDR1 is LGHDT and CDR2 is YNNKEL in the germline V gene (reference sequence). CDR3 length: 15 residues. MiXCR, run by TCRdb on the RT-PCR reads, gives a single entry per CDR3 protein. The table lists roughly 500,000 distinct CDR3 sequences, more than 15% of them singletons. This TCR derives from a man aged 45 to 70 who received an inactivated influenza vaccine. Sequences were derived from CD4+ T cells sorted from PBMCs, sampled around 25 months after vaccination. The V and J genes are TRBV3-1 and TRBJ2-7; the D gene is possibly TRBD1 (6 bases). Here the CDR3 DNA reads TGTGCCAGCAGCCCTAGGACGACAGGTACCTACGAGCAGTACTTC. It specifies CASSPRTTGTYEQYF.